Following are 5 T cell receptor beta chains from one sample sequenced in a study of T cell repertoires in cytomegalovirus infection. No antigens are known for them. TCRdb itself ran the reads through MiXCR, one entry per CDR3 protein. The sample lists under 500,000 distinct CDR3 sequences; 40% to 50% were seen once. Sequencing was performed on cultured PBMCs, taken from culture after CMV antigen stimulation. These receptors all come from a human donor in good health (CMV status not recorded). Some clones in this sample may be carry-over from other donors' samples.

Only a few counts were recorded for this clonotype. The rearrangement joins TRBV19 to TRBJ2-3; perhaps TRBD2 as D (6 bases). This CDR3 contains 15 residues. Trimming took 5 bases from V and 1 from J, leaving 13 bases between them. CDR1 and CDR2 (germline): LNHDA, SQIVND (reference sequence). The CDR3 DNA sequence: TGTGCCAGTAGTCCCCCCCCGGGGGGCACAGATACGCAGTATTTT. It codes for CASSPPPGGTDTQYF.

The chain joins TRBV6-5 to TRBJ2-2, with TRBD2 matching 10 bases. In germline, CDR1 is MNHEY, CDR2 SVGAGI. The CDR3 totals 15 residues. V was pared by 8 bases and J by 8 bases, with 11 bases of the junction left unmatched. In DNA, the CDR3 is TGTGCCAGCTCTCGCGGGACTAGCGACGCGGGGGAGCTGTTTTTT. It translates to CASSRGTSDAGELFF.

This chain joins TRBV4-1 and TRBJ2-5; 7 bases line up with TRBD1. CDR3 length: 16 amino acids. The J segment lost 4 bases and the V segment lost 1 base, leaving 9 bases of the junction unmatched. CDR1 is MGHRA and CDR2 is YSYEKL in the germline V gene. CDR3 in DNA: TGCGCCAGCAGCCAAGGGAACGCGGACAGGATAGAGACCCAGTACTTC. Translated, it gives CASSQGNADRIETQYF.

This clonotype was detected a few times. The chain employs TRBV7-9 and TRBJ2-7, with D tentatively TRBD1 or TRBD2 (5 bases each). V shed 4 bases and J shed 7 bases, with 14 bases lying between them. Germline lookup yields CDR1 SEHNR and CDR2 FQNEAQ (reference sequence). CDR3 length: 13 amino acids. The CDR3 loop is CASSWPGPGEQYF. CDR3 DNA: TGTGCCAGCAGCTGGCCGGGGCCCGGGGAGCAGTACTTC.

J is TRBJ1-5 and V is TRBV28; no firm D call. Germline V gene sequence: CDR1 MDHEN, CDR2 SYDVKM. The CDR3 consists of 15 residues. V was pared by 7 bases and J by 3 bases, with 16 bases between. CDR3 loop: CASNPNFSPNQPQHF. The CDR3, as DNA: TGTGCCAGCAACCCCAATTTCAGTCCCAATCAGCCCCAGCATTTT.